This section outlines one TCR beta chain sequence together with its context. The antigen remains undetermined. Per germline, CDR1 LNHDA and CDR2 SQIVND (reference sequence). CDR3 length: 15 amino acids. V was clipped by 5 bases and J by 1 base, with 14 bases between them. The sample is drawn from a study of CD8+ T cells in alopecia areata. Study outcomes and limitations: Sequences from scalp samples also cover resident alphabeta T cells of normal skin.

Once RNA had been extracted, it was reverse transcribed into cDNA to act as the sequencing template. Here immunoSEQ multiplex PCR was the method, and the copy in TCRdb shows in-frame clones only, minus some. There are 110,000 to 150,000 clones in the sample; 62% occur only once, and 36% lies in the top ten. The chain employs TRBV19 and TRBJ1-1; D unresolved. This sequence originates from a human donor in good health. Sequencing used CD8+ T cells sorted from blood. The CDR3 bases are TGTGCCAGTAGTGTAACCAAAACAGAGAACACTGAAGCTTTCTTT. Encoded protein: CASSVTKTENTEAFF.